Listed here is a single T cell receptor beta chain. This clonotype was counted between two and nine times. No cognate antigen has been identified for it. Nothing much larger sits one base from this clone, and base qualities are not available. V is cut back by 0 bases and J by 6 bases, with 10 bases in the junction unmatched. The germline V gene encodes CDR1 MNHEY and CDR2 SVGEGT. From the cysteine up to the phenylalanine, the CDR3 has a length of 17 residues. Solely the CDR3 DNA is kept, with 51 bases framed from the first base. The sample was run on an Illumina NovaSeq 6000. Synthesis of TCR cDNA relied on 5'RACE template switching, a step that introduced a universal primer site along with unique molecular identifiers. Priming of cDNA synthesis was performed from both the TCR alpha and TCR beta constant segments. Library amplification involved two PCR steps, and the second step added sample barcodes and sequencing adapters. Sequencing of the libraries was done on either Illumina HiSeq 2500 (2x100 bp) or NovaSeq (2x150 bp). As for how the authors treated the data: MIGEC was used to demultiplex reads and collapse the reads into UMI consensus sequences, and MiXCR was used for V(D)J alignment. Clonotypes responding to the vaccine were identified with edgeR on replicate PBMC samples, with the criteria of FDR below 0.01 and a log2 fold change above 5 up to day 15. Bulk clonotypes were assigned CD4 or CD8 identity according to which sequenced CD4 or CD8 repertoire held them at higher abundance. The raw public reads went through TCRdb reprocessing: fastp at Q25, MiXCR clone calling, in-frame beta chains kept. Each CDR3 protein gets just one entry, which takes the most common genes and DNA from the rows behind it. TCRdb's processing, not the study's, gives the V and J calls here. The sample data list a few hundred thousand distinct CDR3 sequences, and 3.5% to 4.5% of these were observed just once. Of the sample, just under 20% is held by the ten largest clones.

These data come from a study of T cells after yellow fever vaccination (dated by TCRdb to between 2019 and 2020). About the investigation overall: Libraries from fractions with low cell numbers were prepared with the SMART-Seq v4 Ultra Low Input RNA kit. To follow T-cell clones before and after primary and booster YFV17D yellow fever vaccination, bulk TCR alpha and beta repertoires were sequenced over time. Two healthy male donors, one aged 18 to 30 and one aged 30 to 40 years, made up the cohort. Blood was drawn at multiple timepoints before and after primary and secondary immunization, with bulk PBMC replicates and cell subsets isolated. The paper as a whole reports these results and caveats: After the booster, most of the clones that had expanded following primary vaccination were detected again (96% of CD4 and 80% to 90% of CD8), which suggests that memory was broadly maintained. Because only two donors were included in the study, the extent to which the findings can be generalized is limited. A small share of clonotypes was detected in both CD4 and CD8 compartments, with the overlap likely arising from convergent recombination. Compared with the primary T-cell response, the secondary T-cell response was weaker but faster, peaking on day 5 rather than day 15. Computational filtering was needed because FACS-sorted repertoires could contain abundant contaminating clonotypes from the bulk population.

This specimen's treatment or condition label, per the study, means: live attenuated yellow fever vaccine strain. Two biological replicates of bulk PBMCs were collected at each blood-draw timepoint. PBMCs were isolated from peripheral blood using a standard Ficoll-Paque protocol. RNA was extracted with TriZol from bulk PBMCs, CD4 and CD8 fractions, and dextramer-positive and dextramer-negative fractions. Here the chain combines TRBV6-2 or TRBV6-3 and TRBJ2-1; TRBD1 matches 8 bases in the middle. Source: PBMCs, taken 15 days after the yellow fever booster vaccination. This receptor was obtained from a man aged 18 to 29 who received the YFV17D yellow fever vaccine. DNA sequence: TGTGCCAGCAGTTACTCGGTTACCGGGACAGGTGGCAATGAGCAGTTCTTC. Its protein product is CASSYSVTGTGGNEQFF.